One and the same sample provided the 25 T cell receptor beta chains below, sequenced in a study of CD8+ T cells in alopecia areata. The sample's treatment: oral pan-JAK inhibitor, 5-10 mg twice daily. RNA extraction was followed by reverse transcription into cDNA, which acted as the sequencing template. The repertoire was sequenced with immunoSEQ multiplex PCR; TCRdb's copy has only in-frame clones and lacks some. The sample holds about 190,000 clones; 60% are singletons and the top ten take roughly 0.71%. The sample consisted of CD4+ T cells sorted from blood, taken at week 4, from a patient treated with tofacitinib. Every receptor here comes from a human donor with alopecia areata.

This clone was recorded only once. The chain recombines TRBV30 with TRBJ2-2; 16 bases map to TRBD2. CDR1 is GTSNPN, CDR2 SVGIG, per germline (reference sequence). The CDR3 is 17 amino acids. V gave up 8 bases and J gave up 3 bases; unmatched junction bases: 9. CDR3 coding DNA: TGTGCCCGAAAGGGACTAGCGGGAGGGGTGCACACCGGGGAGCTGTTTTTT. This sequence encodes CARKGLAGGVHTGELFF.

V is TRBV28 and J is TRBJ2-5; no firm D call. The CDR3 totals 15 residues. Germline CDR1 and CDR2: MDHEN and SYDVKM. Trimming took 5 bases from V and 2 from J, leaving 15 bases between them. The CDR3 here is CASSPHHVGQETQYF. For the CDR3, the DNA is TGTGCCAGCAGTCCACACCACGTCGGTCAAGAGACCCAGTACTTC.

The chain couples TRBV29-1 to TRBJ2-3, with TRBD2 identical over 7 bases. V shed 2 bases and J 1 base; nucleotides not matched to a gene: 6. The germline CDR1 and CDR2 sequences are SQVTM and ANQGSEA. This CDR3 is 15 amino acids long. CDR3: CSVERTSDRTDTQYF. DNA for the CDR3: TGCAGCGTTGAAAGAACTAGCGACCGCACAGATACGCAGTATTTT.

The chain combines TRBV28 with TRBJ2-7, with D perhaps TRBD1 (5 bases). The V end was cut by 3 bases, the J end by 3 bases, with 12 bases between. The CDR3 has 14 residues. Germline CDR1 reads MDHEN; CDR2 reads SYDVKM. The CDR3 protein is CASSLGQEFYEQYF. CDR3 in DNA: TGTGCCAGCAGTTTGGGGCAGGAGTTCTACGAGCAGTACTTC.

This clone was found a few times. CDR3 coding DNA: TGTGCCAGCAGCTTAGGGGGTAGGACAGAAGAGACCCAGTACTTC. Its protein is CASSLGGRTEETQYF. The chain combines TRBV7-2 with TRBJ2-5, with TRBD1 as a possible D gene (6 bases). The CDR3 spans 15 residues. CDR1 is SGHTA and CDR2 is FQGNSA in the germline V gene. V was clipped by 1 base and J by 3 bases, with 12 bases between them.

CDR3 amino acids: CASSEGEGLRSNQPQHF. DNA of the CDR3: TGTGCCAGCAGTGAAGGGGAGGGTTTAAGAAGCAATCAGCCCCAGCATTTT. This chain connects TRBV6-1 to TRBJ1-5; D unclear. This CDR3 has 17 amino acids. V was clipped by 1 base and J by 1 base, with 14 bases between them. Germline CDR1 and CDR2: MNHNS and SASEGT.

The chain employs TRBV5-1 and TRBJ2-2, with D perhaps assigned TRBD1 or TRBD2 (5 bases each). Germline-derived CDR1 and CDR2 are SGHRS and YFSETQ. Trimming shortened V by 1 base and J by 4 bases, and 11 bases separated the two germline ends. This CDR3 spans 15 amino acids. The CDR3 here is CASSLSGQGTGELFF. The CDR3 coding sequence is TGCGCCAGCAGCTTGTCGGGGCAGGGCACCGGGGAGCTGTTTTTT.

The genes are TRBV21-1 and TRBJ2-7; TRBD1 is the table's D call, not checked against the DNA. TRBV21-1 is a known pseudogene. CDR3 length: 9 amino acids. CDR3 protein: CASRQVQYF. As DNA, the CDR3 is TGTGCCAGCCGACAGGTGCAGTACTTC.

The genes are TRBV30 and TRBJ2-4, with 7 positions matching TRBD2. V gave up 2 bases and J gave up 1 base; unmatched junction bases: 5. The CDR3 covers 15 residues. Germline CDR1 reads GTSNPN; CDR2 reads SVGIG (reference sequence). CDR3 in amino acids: CAWSHGGSAKNIQYF. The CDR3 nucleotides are TGTGCCTGGAGTCACGGCGGGAGTGCCAAAAACATTCAGTACTTC.

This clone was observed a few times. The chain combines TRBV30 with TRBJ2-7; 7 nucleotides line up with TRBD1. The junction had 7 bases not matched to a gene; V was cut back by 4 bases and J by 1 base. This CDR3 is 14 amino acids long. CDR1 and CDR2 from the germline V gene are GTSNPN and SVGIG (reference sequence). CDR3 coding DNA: TGTGCCTGGACCTCCGGGACAGTGTCCTACGAGCAGTACTTC. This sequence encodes CAWTSGTVSYEQYF. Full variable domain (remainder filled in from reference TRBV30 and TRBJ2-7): SQTIHQWPATLVQPVGSPLSLECTVEGTSNPNLYWYRQAAGRGLQLLFYSVGIGQISSEVPQNLSASRPQDRQFILSSKKLLLSDSGFYLCAWTSGTVSYEQYFGPGTRLTVT.

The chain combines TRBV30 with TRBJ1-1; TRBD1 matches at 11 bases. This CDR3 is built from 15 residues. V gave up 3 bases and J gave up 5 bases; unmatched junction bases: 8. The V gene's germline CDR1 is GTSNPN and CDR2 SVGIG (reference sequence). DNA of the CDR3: TGTGCCTGGAGCAAAATGGACAGGGGGCGAACTGAAGCTTTCTTT. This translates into CAWSKMDRGRTEAFF.

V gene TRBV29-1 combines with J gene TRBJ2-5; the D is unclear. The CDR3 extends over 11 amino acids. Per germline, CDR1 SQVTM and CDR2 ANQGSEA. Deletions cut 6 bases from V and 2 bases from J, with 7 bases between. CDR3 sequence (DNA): TGCAGCGTCCACCCACAAGAGACCCAGTACTTC. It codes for CSVHPQETQYF.

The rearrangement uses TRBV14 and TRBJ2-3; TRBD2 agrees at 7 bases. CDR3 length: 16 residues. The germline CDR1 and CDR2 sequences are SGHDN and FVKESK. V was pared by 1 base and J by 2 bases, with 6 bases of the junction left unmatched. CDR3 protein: CASSQGETSFTDTQYF. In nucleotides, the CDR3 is TGTGCCAGCAGCCAAGGGGAGACTAGCTTCACAGATACGCAGTATTTT.

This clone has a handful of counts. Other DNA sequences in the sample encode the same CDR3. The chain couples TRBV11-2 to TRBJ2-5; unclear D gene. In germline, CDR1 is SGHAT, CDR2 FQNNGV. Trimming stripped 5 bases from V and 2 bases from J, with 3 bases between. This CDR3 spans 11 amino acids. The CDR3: CASSPQETQYF. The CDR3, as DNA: TGTGCCAGCAGCCCTCAAGAGACCCAGTACTTC.

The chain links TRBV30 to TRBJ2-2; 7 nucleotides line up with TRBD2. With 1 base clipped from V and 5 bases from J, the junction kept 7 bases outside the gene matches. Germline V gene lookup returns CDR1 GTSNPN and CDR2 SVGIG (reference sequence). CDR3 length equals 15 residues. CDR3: CAWSGAGLGTGELFF. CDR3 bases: TGTGCCTGGAGTGGAGCGGGGCTTGGGACCGGGGAGCTGTTTTTT.

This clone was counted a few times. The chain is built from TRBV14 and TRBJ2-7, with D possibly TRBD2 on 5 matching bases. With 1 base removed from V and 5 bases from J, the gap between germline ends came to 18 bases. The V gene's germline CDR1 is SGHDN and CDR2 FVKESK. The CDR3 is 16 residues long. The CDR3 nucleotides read TGTGCCAGCAGCCAAGCGGCGACGCGGGCGCGGCACGAGCAGTACTTC. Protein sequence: CASSQAATRARHEQYF. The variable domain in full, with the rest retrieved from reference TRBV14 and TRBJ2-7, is EAGVTQFPSHSVIEKGQTVTLRCDPISGHDNLYWYRRVMGKEIKFLLHFVKESKQDESGMPNNRFLAERTGGTYSTLKVQPAELEDSGVYFCASSQAATRARHEQYFGPGTRLTVT.

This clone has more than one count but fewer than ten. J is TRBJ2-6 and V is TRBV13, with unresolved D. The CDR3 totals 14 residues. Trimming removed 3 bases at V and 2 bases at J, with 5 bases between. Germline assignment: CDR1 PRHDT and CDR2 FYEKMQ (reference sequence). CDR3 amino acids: CASSFFAGANVLTF. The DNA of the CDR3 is TGTGCCAGCAGCTTTTTCGCTGGGGCCAACGTCCTGACTTTC. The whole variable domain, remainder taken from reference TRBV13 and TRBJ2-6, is AAGVIQSPRHLIKEKRETATLKCYPIPRHDTVYWYQQGPGQDPQFLISFYEKMQSDKGSIPDRFSAQQFSDYHSELNMSSLELGDSALYFCASSFFAGANVLTFGAGSRLTVL.

The CDR3, as DNA: TGCAGCGTTGAAGAATCGAGGGATGAGCAGTTCTTC. Translated, it gives CSVEESRDEQFF. The genes are TRBV29-1 and TRBJ2-1; tentative D call: TRBD2 (5 bases). Trimming removed 0 bases at V and 8 bases at J, with 8 bases between. The CDR3 contains 12 residues. Germline CDR1 reads SQVTM; CDR2 reads ANQGSEA.

CDR3 sequence reads: CAWSVTSLAKNIQYF. The CDR3 nucleotides read TGTGCCTGGAGTGTCACTAGCCTAGCCAAAAACATTCAGTACTTC. This chain uses TRBV30 with TRBJ2-4, with D maybe TRBD2 (6 bases). In germline, CDR1 is GTSNPN, CDR2 SVGIG (reference sequence). Deletions cut 0 bases from V and 0 bases from J, with 9 bases between. This CDR3 is built from 15 residues.

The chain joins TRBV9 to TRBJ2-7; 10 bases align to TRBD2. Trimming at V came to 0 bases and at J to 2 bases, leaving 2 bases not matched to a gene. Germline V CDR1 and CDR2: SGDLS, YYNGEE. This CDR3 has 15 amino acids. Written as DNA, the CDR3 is TGTGCCAGCAGCGTAGAACTAGCGGGAACCTACGAGCAGTACTTC. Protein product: CASSVELAGTYEQYF.

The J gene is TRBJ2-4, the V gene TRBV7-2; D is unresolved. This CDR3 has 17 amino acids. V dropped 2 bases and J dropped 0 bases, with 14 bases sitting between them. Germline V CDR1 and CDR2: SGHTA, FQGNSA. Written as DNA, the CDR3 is TGTGCCAGCAGCTTAATAAGTCATGGGCTAGCCAAAAACATTCAGTACTTC. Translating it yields CASSLISHGLAKNIQYF.

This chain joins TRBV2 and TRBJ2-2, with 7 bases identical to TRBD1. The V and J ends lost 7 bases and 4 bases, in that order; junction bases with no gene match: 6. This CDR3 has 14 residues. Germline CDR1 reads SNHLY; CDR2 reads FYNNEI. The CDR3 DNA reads TGTGCCAGCATGACCGACAGGGTCACCGGGGAGCTGTTTTTT. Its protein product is CASMTDRVTGELFF.

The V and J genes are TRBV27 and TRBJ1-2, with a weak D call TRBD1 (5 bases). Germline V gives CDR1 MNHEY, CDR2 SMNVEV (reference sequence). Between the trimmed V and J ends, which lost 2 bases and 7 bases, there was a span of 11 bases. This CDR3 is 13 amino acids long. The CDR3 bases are TGTGCCAGCAGTTTAACAGGCCGAAGTGGCTACACCTTC. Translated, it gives CASSLTGRSGYTF.

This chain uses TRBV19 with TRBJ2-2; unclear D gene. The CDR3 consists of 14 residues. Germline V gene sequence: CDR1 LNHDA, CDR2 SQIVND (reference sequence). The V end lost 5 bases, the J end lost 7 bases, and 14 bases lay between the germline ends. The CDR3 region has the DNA TGTGCCAGTAGTCTTACCGGCGGTGGCGGGGAGCTGTTTTTT. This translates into CASSLTGGGGELFF.

The CDR3 nucleotides are TGCAGCGCCGGAACGGGACTAGCGGGAGGGGAGCTGTTTTTT. This translates into CSAGTGLAGGELFF. The V and J genes are TRBV29-1 and TRBJ2-2; 13 nucleotides match TRBD2. V shed 7 bases and J 8 bases; nucleotides not matched to a gene: 7. CDR1 and CDR2 (germline): SQVTM, ANQGSEA. The CDR3 loop spans 14 amino acids.